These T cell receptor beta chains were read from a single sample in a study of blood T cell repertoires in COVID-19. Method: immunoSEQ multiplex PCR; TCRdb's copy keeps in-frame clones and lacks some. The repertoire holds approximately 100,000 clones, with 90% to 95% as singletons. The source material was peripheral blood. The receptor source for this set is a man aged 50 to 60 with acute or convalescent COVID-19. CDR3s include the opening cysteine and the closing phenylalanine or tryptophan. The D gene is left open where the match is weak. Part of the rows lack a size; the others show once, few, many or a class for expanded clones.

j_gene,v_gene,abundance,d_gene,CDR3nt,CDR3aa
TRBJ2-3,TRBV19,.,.,TGTGCAGCAGACAGTTCTAGCACAGATACGCAGTATTTT,CAADSSSTDTQYF
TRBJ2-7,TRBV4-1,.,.,TGCGCCAGCAGCCAAGATCATCCCACAGCCTATTCCTACGAGCAGTACTTC,CASSQDHPTAYSYEQYF
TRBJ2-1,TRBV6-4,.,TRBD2,TGTGCCAGCAGGGGGACTAGCGGGGGCAATGAGCAGTTCTTC,CASRGTSGGNEQFF
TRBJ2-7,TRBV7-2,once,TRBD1,TGTGCCAGCAGCTTAGTGGGACAGGGGGATTACCCTCTGAGGGAGCAGTACTTC,CASSLVGQGDYPLREQYF
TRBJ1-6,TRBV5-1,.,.,TGCGCCAGCAGCTTGGAGGGCGGGACTTACGCACCCCTCCACTTT,CASSLEGGTYAPLHF
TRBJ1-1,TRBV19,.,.,TGTGCCAGTAGTATGTTAGTATTGAACACTGAAGCTTTCTTT,CASSMLVLNTEAFF
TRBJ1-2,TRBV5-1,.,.,TGCGCCAGCAGCTTGGGATCGGGAGCGCGGGGCTACACCTTC,CASSLGSGARGYTF
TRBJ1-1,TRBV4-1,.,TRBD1,TGCGCCAGCAGCCTAGCGGGGGACAGTGAAGCTTTCTTT,CASSLAGDSEAFF
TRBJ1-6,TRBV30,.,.,TGTGCCTGGAGTATACAGGATAATTCACCCCTCCACTTT,CAWSIQDNSPLHF
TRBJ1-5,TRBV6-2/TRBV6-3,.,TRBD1,TGTGCCAGCAGTAAACAGGGGACGAATCAGCCCCAGCATTTT,CASSKQGTNQPQHF
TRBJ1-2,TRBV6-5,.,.,TGTGCCAGCAGTTACTCCGGGGTGGAATATGGCTACACCTTC,CASSYSGVEYGYTF
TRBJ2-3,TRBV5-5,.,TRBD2,TGTGCCAGCAGACCCGGGACTAGCGGCACAGATACGCAGTATTTT,CASRPGTSGTDTQYF
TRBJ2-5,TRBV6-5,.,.,TGTGCCAGCAGATGGGAAGCAAGCAGGGTGGAGACCCAGTACTTC,CASRWEASRVETQYF
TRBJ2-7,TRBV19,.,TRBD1,TGTGCCAGTAGTATAGAGCAGGGGGCGAGCTACGAGCAGTACTTC,CASSIEQGASYEQYF
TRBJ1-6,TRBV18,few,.,TGTGCCAGCTCACTAAACGGGGTAGTGGGTAATTCACCCCTCCACTTT,CASSLNGVVGNSPLHF
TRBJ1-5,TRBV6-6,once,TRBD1,TGTGCCAGCAACGCGGGACAGGGGTTAATTGAGCCCCAGCATTTT,CASNAGQGLIEPQHF
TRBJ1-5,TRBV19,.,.,TGTGCCAGTGGACAAGACAAGAATCAGCCCCAGCATTTT,CASGQDKNQPQHF
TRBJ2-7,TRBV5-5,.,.,TGTGCCAGCTCACCAGGGTCTGCTTCCTACGAGCAGTACTTC,CASSPGSASYEQYF
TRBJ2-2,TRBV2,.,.,TGTGCCAGCAGTGAAGCTCTGGGGCGGACCGGGGAGCTGTTTTTT,CASSEALGRTGELFF
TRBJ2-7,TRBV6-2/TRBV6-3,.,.,TGTGCCAGCAGTTACCCCTCCCGGAACTCGTACGGCACGGGTAGCGAGCAGTACTTC,CASSYPSRNSYGTGSEQYF
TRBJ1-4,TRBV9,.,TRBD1,TGTGCCAGCAGCGCCCGGGACAGAGGTGAAAAACTGTTTTTT,CASSARDRGEKLFF
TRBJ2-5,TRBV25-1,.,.,TGTGCCACCTCGCGGGACCACCAAGAGACCCAGTACTTC,CATSRDHQETQYF
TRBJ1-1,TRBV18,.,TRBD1,TGTGCCAGCTCACCCGGGACAGGACGGAATGCTGAAGCTTTCTTT,CASSPGTGRNAEAFF
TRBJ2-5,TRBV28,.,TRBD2,TGTGCCAGCAGTTCCTGGACTAGCGGGGGCCAAGAGACCCAGTACTTC,CASSSWTSGGQETQYF
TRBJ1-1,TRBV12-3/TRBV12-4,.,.,TGTGCCAGCAGTTTGCATCGGGGGGCTGAAGCTTTCTTT,CASSLHRGAEAFF
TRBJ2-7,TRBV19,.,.,TGTGCCAGTAGTATTAGTTTTGGGGCTGAGCAGTACTTC,CASSISFGAEQYF
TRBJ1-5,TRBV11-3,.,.,TGTGCCAGCAGCTTAGGAGACAATCAGCCCCAGCATTTT,CASSLGDNQPQHF
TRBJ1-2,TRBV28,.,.,TGTGCCAGCAGTTTATGGGGGACAAACTATGGCTACACCTTC,CASSLWGTNYGYTF
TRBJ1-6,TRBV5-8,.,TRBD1,TGTGCCAGCAGCCCTTCCTCCGGGACAGCGAATTCACCCCTCCACTTT,CASSPSSGTANSPLHF
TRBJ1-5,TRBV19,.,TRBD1,TGTGCCAGTAGCTTGGGACAGGCCGGACAGCCCCAGCATTTT,CASSLGQAGQPQHF
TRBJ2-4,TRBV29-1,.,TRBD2,TGCAGCGTTTCGGGAGCGGGGGGGGTTAACATTCAGTACTTC,CSVSGAGGVNIQYF
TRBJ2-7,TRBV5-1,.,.,TGCGCCAGCAGCTTGGAGGGGCGGAAACCCCCCTACGAGCAGTACTTC,CASSLEGRKPPYEQYF
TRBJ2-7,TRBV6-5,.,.,TGTGCCAGCAGTAAGGGACTCATAGTCTACGAGCAGTACTTC,CASSKGLIVYEQYF
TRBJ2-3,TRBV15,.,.,TGTGCCACCAGCTCGACTAGAGATACGCAGTATTTT,CATSSTRDTQYF
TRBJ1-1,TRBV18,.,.,TGTGCCAGCTCACCGGCCGGGACACCGAACACTGAAGCTTTCTTT,CASSPAGTPNTEAFF
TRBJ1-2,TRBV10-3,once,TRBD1,TGTGCCATCAGAAAGGGACAGGGGGCACTTGGCTACACCTTC,CAIRKGQGALGYTF
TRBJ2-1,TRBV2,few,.,TGTGCCAGCAGTGTCAGGGTTAGGAATGAGCAGTTCTTC,CASSVRVRNEQFF
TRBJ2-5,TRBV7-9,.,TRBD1,TGTGCCAGCAGCTTGTGGGACAGGGGAGAGACCCAGTACTTC,CASSLWDRGETQYF
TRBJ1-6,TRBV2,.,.,TGTGCCAGCAGCCCAGATACTAAAAATTCACCCCTCCACTTT,CASSPDTKNSPLHF
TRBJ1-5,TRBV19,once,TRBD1,TGTGCCAGTAGTTCGGGACAGGGCAACAATCAGCCCCAGCATTTT,CASSSGQGNNQPQHF
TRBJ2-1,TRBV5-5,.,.,TGTGCCAGCAGCTTCTTGGCAGGGTCTTCCGATGAGCAGTTCTTC,CASSFLAGSSDEQFF
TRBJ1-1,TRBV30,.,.,TGTGCCTGGAGTGCGGACAGAAATGAAGCTTTCTTT,CAWSADRNEAFF
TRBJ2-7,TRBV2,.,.,TGTGCCAGCAGGTTGGACTTTTCCTACGAGCAGTACTTC,CASRLDFSYEQYF
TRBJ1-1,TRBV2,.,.,TGTGCCAGCGACCCGGGTTGGAGCACTGAAGCTTTCTTT,CASDPGWSTEAFF
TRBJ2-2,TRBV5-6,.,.,TGTGCCAGCAGCTTGGGGTGGACAGCGGCCGGGGAGCTGTTTTTT,CASSLGWTAAGELFF
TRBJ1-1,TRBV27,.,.,TGTGCCAGCAGTTATGGAGGGGAAACTGAAGCTTTCTTT,CASSYGGETEAFF
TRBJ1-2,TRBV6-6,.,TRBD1,TGTGCCAGCAGTCAACAGGGGACGACTAACTATGGCTACACCTTC,CASSQQGTTNYGYTF
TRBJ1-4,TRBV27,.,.,TGTGCCAGCAGTTCGAACCGCAGCGGCCAAAAACTGTTTTTT,CASSSNRSGQKLFF
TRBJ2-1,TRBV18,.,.,TGTGCCAGCTCACCACCGGTGGCAGGGCGAAATGAGCAGTTCTTC,CASSPPVAGRNEQFF
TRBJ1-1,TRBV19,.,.,TGTGCCAGTAGTACCCCAAGGGGCCTGATGAACACTGAAGCTTTCTTT,CASSTPRGLMNTEAFF
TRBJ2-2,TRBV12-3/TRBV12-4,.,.,TGTGCCAGCACCTACGGGGGCGGGGAGCTGTTTTTT,CASTYGGGELFF
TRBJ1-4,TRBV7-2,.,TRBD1,TGTGCCAGCAGCTTAGTCGGCAGGGGGCGAACTAATGAAAAACTGTTTTTT,CASSLVGRGRTNEKLFF
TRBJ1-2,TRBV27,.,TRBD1,TGTGCCAGCAGCTTAGGTATACAGGACAGGGGAGGAGGGGGCTACACCTTC,CASSLGIQDRGGGGYTF
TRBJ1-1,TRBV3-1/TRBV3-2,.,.,TGTGCCAGCAGCCATGCACAGGGTGTTGACGAAGCTTTCTTT,CASSHAQGVDEAFF
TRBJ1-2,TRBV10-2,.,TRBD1,TGCGCCAGCGGGGCCGCAGGGGGTCGCGGCTACACCTTC,CASGAAGGRGYTF
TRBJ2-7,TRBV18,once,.,TGTGCCAGCTCACTAACAGGTACCTACGAGCAGTACTTC,CASSLTGTYEQYF
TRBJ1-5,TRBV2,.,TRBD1,TGTGCCAGCAGCGCGGGACAGGGCTATCAGCCCCAGCATTTT,CASSAGQGYQPQHF
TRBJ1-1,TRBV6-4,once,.,TGTGCCAGCAGAGCGGGGGGAAACACTGAAGCTTTCTTT,CASRAGGNTEAFF
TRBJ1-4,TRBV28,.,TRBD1,TGTGCCAGCAGTTCAATACAGGGGAATGCTAATGAAAAACTGTTTTTT,CASSSIQGNANEKLFF
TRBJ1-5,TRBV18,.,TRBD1,TGTGCCAGCTCACCGGGACAGGGGGCAACGAATCAGCCCCAGCATTTT,CASSPGQGATNQPQHF